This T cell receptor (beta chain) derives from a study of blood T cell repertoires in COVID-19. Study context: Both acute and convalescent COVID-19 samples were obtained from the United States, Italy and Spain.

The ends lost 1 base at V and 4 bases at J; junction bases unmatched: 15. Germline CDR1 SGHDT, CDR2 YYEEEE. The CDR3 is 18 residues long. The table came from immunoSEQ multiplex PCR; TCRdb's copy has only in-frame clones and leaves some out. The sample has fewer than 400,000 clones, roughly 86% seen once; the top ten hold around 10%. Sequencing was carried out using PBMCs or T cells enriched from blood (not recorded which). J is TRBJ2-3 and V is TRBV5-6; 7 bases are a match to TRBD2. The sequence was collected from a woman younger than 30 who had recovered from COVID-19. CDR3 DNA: TGTGCCAGCAGCTTGATTTATACGGCCCTAGCGGAAGCAGATACGCAGTATTTT. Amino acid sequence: CASSLIYTALAEADTQYF.